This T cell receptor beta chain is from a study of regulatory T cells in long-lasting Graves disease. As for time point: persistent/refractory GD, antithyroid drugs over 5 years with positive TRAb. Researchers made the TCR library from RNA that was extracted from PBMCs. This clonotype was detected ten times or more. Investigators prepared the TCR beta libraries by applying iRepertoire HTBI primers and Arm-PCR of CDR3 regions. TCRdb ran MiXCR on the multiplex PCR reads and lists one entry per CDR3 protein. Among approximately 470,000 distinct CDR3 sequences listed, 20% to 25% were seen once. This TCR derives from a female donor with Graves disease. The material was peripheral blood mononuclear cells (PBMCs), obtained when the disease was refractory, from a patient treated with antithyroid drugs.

The CDR3: CASSYSGGRNTEAFF. CDR3 DNA: TGTGCCAGCAGTTACTCGGGGGGACGGAACACTGAAGCTTTCTTT. J is TRBJ1-1 and V is TRBV6-2 or TRBV6-3; maybe TRBD1 (5 bases). Looked up from germline, CDR1 is MNHEY and CDR2 is SVGEGT. The V and J ends lost 0 bases and 1 base respectively, with 9 bases between them. The CDR3 loop spans 15 amino acids.